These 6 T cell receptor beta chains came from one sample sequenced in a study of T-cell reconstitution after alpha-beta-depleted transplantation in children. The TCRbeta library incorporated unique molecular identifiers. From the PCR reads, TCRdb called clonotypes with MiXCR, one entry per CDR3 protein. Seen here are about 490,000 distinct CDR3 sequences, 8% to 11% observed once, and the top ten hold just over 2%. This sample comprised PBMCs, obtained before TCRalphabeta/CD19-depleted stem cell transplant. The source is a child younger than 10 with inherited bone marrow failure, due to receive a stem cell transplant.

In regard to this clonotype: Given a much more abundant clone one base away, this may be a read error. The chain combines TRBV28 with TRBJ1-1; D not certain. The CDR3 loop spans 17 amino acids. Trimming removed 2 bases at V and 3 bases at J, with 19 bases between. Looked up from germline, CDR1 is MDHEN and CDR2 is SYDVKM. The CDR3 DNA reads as TGTGCCAGCAGTTTACTGGCGGGTCCCTTGGCGGACACTGAAGCTTTCTTT. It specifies CASSLLAGPLADTEAFF.

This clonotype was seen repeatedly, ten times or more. The CDR3 DNA follows: TGTGCCAGTAGTATAGCGGGACCGGCAGATACGCAGTATTTT. Translating it yields CASSIAGPADTQYF. The chain carries TRBV19 and TRBJ2-3; either TRBD1 or TRBD2 may supply D (5 bases each). The CDR3 totals 14 residues. Per the germline V gene, CDR1 is LNHDA and CDR2 is SQIVND (reference sequence). Trimming took 1 base from V and 4 from J, leaving 9 bases between them.

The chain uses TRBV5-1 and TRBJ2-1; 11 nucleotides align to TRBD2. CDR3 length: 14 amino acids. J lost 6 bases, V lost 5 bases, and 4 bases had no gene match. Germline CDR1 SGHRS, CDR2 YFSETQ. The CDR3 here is CASRSLAGGNEQFF. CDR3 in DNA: TGCGCCAGCAGGTCCCTAGCGGGGGGCAATGAGCAGTTCTTC. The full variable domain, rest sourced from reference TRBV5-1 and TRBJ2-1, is KAGVTQTPRYLIKTRGQQVTLSCSPISGHRSVSWYQQTPGQGLQFLFEYFSETQRNKGNFPGRFSGRQFSNSRSEMNVSTLELGDSALYLCASRSLAGGNEQFFGPGTRLTVL.

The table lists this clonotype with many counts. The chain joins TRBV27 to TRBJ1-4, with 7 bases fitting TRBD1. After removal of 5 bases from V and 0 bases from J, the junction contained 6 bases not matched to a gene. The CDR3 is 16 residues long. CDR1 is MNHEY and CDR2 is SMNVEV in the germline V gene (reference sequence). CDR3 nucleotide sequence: TGTGCCAGCAGTCGTCAGGGGGTAGCAACTAATGAAAAACTGTTTTTT. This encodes CASSRQGVATNEKLFF.

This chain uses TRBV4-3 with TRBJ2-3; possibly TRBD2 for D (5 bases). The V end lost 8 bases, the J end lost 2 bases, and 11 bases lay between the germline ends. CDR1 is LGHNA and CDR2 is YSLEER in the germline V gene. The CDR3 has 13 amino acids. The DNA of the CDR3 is TGCGCCAGCGGAACTAGGCTCACAGATACGCAGTATTTT. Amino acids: CASGTRLTDTQYF.

CDR3 coding DNA: TGTGCCAGTAGTCCACCCCGCGGGACGGCTAACAATGAGCAGTTCTTC. This codes for CASSPPRGTANNEQFF. This sequence joins TRBV19 and TRBJ2-1; a possible D gene is TRBD2 (6 bases). V dropped 5 bases and J dropped 5 bases, with 19 bases sitting between them. The CDR3 has 16 amino acids. Germline V gene data show CDR1 as LNHDA and CDR2 as SQIVND (reference sequence).